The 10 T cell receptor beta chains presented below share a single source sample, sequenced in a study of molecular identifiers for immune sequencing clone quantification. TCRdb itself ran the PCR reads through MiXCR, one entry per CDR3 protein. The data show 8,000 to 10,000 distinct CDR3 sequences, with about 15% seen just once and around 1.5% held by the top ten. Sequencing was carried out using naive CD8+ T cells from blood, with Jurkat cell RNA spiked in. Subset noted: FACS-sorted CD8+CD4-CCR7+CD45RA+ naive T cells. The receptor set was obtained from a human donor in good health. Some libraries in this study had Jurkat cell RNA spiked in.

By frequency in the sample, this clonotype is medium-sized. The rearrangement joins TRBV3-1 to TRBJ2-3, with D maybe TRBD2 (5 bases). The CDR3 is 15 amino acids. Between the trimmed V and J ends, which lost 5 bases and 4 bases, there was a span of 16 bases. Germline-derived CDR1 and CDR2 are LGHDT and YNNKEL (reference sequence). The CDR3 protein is CASSDSAGVSDTQYF. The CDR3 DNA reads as TGTGCCAGCAGCGATAGCGCCGGGGTATCAGATACGCAGTATTTT.

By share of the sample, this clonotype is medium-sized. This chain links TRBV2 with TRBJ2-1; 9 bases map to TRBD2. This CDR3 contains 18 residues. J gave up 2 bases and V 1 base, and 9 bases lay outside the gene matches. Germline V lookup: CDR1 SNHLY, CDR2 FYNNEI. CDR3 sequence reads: CASSEGPLLAGAYNEQFF. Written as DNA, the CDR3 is TGTGCCAGCAGTGAAGGGCCCCTCTTAGCGGGAGCCTACAATGAGCAGTTCTTC.

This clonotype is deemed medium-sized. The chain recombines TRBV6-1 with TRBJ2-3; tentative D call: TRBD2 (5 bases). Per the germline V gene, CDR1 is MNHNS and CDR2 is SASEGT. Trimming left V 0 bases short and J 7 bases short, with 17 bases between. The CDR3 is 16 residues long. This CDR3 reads CASSEAPGSITNTQYF. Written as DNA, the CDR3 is TGTGCCAGCAGTGAAGCTCCGGGATCCATTACAAATACGCAGTATTTT.

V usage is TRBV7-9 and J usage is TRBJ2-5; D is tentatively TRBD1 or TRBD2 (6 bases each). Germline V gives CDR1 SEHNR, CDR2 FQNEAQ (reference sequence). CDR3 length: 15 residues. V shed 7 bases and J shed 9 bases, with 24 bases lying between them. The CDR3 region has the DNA TGTGCCAGCATCACCACCGGGGGCCCCCAAGCGCCCCAGTACTTC. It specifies CASITTGGPQAPQYF.

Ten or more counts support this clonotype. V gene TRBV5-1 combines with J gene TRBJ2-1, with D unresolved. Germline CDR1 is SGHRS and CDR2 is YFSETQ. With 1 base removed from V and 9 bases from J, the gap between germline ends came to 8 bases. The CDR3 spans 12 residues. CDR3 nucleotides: TGCGCCAGCAGCTTGATACTCAGTGAGCAGTTCTTC. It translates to CASSLILSEQFF. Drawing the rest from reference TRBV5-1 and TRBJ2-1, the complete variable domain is KAGVTQTPRYLIKTRGQQVTLSCSPISGHRSVSWYQQTPGQGLQFLFEYFSETQRNKGNFPGRFSGRQFSNSRSEMNVSTLELGDSALYLCASSLILSEQFFGPGTRLTVL.

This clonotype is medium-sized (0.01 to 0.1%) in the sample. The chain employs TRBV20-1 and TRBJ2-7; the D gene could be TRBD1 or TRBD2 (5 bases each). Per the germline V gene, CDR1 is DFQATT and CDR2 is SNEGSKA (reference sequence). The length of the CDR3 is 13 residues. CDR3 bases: TGCAGCGGAATGGGGGTCGGGCCCTACGAGCAGTACTTC. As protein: CSGMGVGPYEQYF.

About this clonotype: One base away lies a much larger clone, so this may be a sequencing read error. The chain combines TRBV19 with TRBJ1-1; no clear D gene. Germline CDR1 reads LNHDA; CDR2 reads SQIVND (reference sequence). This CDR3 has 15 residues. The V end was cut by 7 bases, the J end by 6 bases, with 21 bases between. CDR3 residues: CASNIEVDPAAEAFF. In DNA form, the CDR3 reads TGTGCCAGTAATATTGAAGTCGACCCAGCCGCTGAAGCTTTCTTT.

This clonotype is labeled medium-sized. CDR3 sequence: CSATDEFRIQHTQYF. The CDR3 DNA reads TGCAGTGCTACGGATGAATTTCGAATTCAACATACGCAGTATTTT. The chain is built from TRBV20-1 and TRBJ2-3, with unresolved D. The CDR3 consists of 15 residues. From germline, CDR1 is DFQATT and CDR2 SNEGSKA (reference sequence). Trimming pared 4 bases from V and 7 bases from J, leaving 21 bases between.

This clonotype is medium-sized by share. The CDR3 sequence: CASSQTGRGTDTQYF. Written as DNA, the CDR3 is TGCGCCAGCAGCCAAACGGGGAGGGGCACAGATACGCAGTATTTT. J is TRBJ2-3 and V is TRBV4-3; 7 bases line up with TRBD2. V shed 2 bases, J shed 1 base, and the junction held 3 bases outside the gene matches. The CDR3 runs to 15 residues. The germline gives CDR1 LGHNA, CDR2 YSLEER.

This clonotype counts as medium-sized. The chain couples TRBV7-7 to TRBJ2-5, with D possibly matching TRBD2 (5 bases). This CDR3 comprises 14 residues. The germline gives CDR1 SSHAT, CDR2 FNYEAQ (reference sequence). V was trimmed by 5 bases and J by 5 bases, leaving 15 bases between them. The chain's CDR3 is CASSPRARGETQYF. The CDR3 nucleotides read TGTGCCAGCAGCCCAAGGGCCCGAGGGGAGACCCAGTACTTC.